A single sample is the source of the 29 T cell receptor beta chains below, sequenced in a study of T cell responses to AZD1222 COVID-19 vaccine. Here immunoSEQ multiplex PCR was the method, and the copy in TCRdb shows in-frame clones only, minus some. The table lists 150,000 to 170,000 clones, roughly 90% of them singletons. Sequences were derived from peripheral blood, sampled on day 0 of MenACWY control vaccination. The receptors derive from an adult in good health.

This clone was counted a single time. The genes are TRBV30 and TRBJ2-7, with a possible D match to TRBD2 (5 bases). This CDR3 is 12 amino acids long. With 2 bases removed from V and 3 bases from J, the gap between germline ends came to 8 bases. Germline V CDR1 and CDR2: GTSNPN, SVGIG (reference sequence). Here the CDR3 DNA reads TGTGCCTGGAGTCCAGAGGGCTACGAGCAGTACTTC. Amino acids: CAWSPEGYEQYF.

The gene calls are TRBV25-1 and TRBJ1-5, with D unresolved. V lost 3 bases and J 7 bases, leaving 13 bases between the germline ends. Germline V gene sequence: CDR1 MGHDK, CDR2 SYGVNS. The CDR3 is made up of 14 amino acids. In nucleotides, the CDR3 is TGTGCCAGCAGTGATATCGGGGTTAACCAGCCCCAGCATTTT. It is translated as CASSDIGVNQPQHF.

The chain recombines TRBV5-1 with TRBJ1-4; the D is unclear. The V and J ends lost 3 bases and 5 bases respectively, with 11 bases between them. The CDR3 consists of 14 residues. CDR1 is SGHRS, CDR2 YFSETQ, per germline. CDR3 sequence: CASSSRARNEKLFF. The CDR3 coding sequence is TGCGCCAGCAGCTCCCGGGCCCGAAATGAAAAACTGTTTTTT.

The chain recombines TRBV19 with TRBJ1-6; 8 bases fit TRBD1. This CDR3 contains 17 residues. The trim removed 3 bases at V and 1 base at J, leaving 5 bases unmatched. Germline CDR1 is LNHDA and CDR2 is SQIVND (reference sequence). CDR3 sequence (DNA): TGTGCCAGTAGTATTCGGACAGGGAGGTCCTATAATTCACCCCTCCACTTT. It encodes CASSIRTGRSYNSPLHF.

V and J are TRBV13 and TRBJ2-1; D perhaps matches TRBD2 (5 bases). Trimming removed 1 base at V and 1 base at J, with 23 bases between. The CDR3 covers 20 residues. The germline V gene has CDR1 PRHDT and CDR2 FYEKMQ (reference sequence). CDR3 amino acids: CASSLVGLSIRRASYNEQFF. Written as DNA, the CDR3 is TGTGCCAGCAGCTTAGTCGGACTCTCCATTAGAAGGGCATCCTACAATGAGCAGTTCTTC.

This chain joins TRBV13 and TRBJ2-7; D remains ambiguous. Deletions cut 3 bases from V and 5 bases from J, with 17 bases between. The CDR3 spans 15 residues. Per germline, CDR1 PRHDT and CDR2 FYEKMQ (reference sequence). The CDR3: CASSFDPGSPNEQYF. The CDR3 nucleotides are TGTGCCAGCAGCTTTGATCCGGGCAGCCCCAACGAGCAGTACTTC.

The chain couples TRBV28 to TRBJ2-7; D possibly uses TRBD1 or TRBD2 (5 bases each). V lost 3 bases and J lost 2, with 11 bases in between. The V gene's germline CDR1 is MDHEN and CDR2 SYDVKM. The CDR3 has 14 amino acids. CDR3 nucleotide sequence: TGTGCCAGCAGTTTGGGTGGGACCCCCTACGAGCAGTACGTC. This translates into CASSLGGTPYEQYV.

V is TRBV7-2 and J is TRBJ1-4; D perhaps matches TRBD1 (6 bases). Germline values: CDR1 SGHTA, CDR2 FQGNSA. The length of the CDR3 is 15 residues. V lost 1 base, J lost 4 bases, and 10 bases lay in between. CDR3 DNA sequence: TGTGCCAGCAGCTTAGGAGGGGGTATTAATGAAAAACTGTTTTTT. Translated, it gives CASSLGGGINEKLFF.

Notes on this clone: This sample includes further DNA sequences coding for the same CDR3. This chain links TRBV7-9 with TRBJ1-1; D is undetermined. The germline V and J ends were trimmed by 2 bases and 1 base, with 8 bases remaining between them. The CDR3 length is 14 residues. CDR1 is SEHNR and CDR2 is FQNEAQ in the germline V gene (reference sequence). Here the CDR3 DNA reads TGTGCCAGCAGCTTAAACGGAGGGAACACTGAAGCTTTCTTT. Encoded protein: CASSLNGGNTEAFF.

This chain connects TRBV21-1 to TRBJ2-7; the listed D gene, TRBD2, was not tested against the DNA. TRBV21-1 is a pseudogene locus. This CDR3 region has 16 residues. The CDR3 loop is CASSKEGGSPPGEQYF. The CDR3 DNA follows: TGTGCCAGCAGCAAGGAAGGCGGGAGCCCCCCGGGTGAGCAGTACTTC.

The V and J genes are TRBV7-8 and TRBJ1-2; D unresolved. From germline, CDR1 is SGHVS and CDR2 FQNEAQ. Trimming cost V 7 bases and J 1 base, with 10 bases left between them. This CDR3 is built from 13 residues. The CDR3: CASNPGVNYGYTF. CDR3 nucleotide sequence: TGTGCCAGCAACCCCGGGGTTAACTATGGCTACACCTTC. Full variable domain (remainder filled in from reference TRBV7-8 and TRBJ1-2): GAGVSQSPRYKVAKRGQDVALRCDPISGHVSLFWYQQALGQGPEFLTYFQNEAQLDKSGLPSDRFFAERPEGSVSTLKIQRTQQEDSAVYLCASNPGVNYGYTFGSGTRLTVV.

In this sample, this clone turned up once. The chain has TRBV10-2 and TRBJ1-4; D remains ambiguous. Trimming pared 7 bases from V and 0 bases from J, leaving 12 bases between. The CDR3 sequence is 15 residues long. CDR1 is WSHSY, CDR2 SAAADI, per germline. The CDR3 region is CASKAGTATNEKLFF. The CDR3 coding sequence is TGCGCCAGCAAGGCAGGCACTGCAACTAATGAAAAACTGTTTTTT.

This sequence joins TRBV6-5 and TRBJ1-5; 7 bases fit TRBD1. Germline CDR1 and CDR2: MNHEY and SVGAGI. V was clipped by 8 bases and J by 2 bases; unmatched bases: 3. The CDR3 sequence is 13 residues long. In DNA form, the CDR3 reads TGTGCCAGCGGAACAGGGGGCAATCAGCCCCAGCATTTT. This encodes CASGTGGNQPQHF.

Only one count was recorded for this clone. The chain carries TRBV5-4 and TRBJ2-5, with D possibly being TRBD2 (5 bases). This CDR3 contains 14 residues. Germline V gene lookup returns CDR1 SGHNT and CDR2 YYREEE (reference sequence). Trimming took off 2 bases at V and 0 bases at J, with 8 bases between the two ends. CDR3 in amino acids: CASSLGSNQETQYF. The CDR3 coding sequence is TGTGCCAGCAGCTTAGGGAGCAACCAAGAGACCCAGTACTTC. Full variable domain (missing parts from reference TRBV5-4 and TRBJ2-5): ETGVTQSPTHLIKTRGQQVTLRCSSQSGHNTVSWYQQALGQGPQFIFQYYREEENGRGNFPPRFSGLQFPNYSSELNVNALELDDSALYLCASSLGSNQETQYFGPGTRLLVL.

The chain joins TRBV6-5 to TRBJ1-6, with D possibly being TRBD1 (5 bases). The germline V gene has CDR1 MNHEY and CDR2 SVGAGI. The CDR3 consists of 13 residues. V gave up 5 bases and J gave up 14 bases, with 16 bases separating them. CDR3 DNA sequence: TGTGCCAGCAGTATTACCCTGGGGCAATCCCTCCACTTT. Encoded protein: CASSITLGQSLHF.

This clone was seen once. The V gene is TRBV2, the J gene TRBJ2-7; D is ambiguous. The V and J ends lost 7 bases and 3 bases respectively, with 4 bases between them. The CDR3 runs to 10 residues. Germline loops: CDR1 SNHLY, CDR2 FYNNEI. The CDR3 region has the DNA TGTGCCAGCAAGGGCTACGAGCAGTACGTC. Protein product: CASKGYEQYV.

The chain recombines TRBV27 with TRBJ1-3, with D uncertain. This CDR3 is built from 12 residues. The germline CDR1 and CDR2 sequences are MNHEY and SMNVEV (reference sequence). V lost 3 bases, J lost 4 bases, and 4 bases lay in between. CDR3 nucleotide sequence: TGTGCCAGCAGTTTCGGGGGAAACACCATATATTTT. This codes for CASSFGGNTIYF.

The CDR3 DNA sequence: TGTGCCTGGGGTCGAACAGGGGTCGAGCAGTACTTC. Translating gives CAWGRTGVEQYF. The chain combines TRBV30 with TRBJ2-7; TRBD1 agrees at 7 bases. The junction had 7 bases not matched to a gene; V was cut back by 5 bases and J by 6 bases. Germline V gene data show CDR1 as GTSNPN and CDR2 as SVGIG (reference sequence). The CDR3 runs 12 residues.

The V call is TRBV6-5, the J call TRBJ1-4; no firm D call. Trimming shortened V by 8 bases and J by 8 bases, and 15 bases separated the two germline ends. CDR1 and CDR2 from the germline V gene are MNHEY and SVGAGI. The CDR3 sequence is 13 residues long. The CDR3 sequence: CASSEIWREKLFF. In nucleotides, the CDR3 is TGTGCCAGCTCGGAGATTTGGCGGGAAAAACTGTTTTTT.

The chain uses TRBV4-2 and TRBJ2-7; 8 bases are shared with TRBD2. The CDR3 length is 15 residues. Per germline, CDR1 LGHNA and CDR2 YNFKEQ. V was pared by 4 bases and J by 2 bases, with 7 bases of the junction left unmatched. The CDR3 nucleotides read TGTGCCAGCAGCCCAGACCGGGGACTAGCCTACGAGCAGTACTTC. This encodes CASSPDRGLAYEQYF.

The chain carries TRBV3-1 (or the pseudogene TRBV3-2) and TRBJ1-2, with 10 bases aligning to TRBD1. V lost 2 bases, J lost 8 bases, and 8 bases stayed unmatched. CDR3 length: 15 residues. Germline-derived CDR1 and CDR2 are LGHDT and YNNKEL (reference sequence). The CDR3 spells CASSQRGQGYEGYTF. Written as DNA, the CDR3 is TGTGCCAGCAGCCAACGGGGACAGGGGTATGAAGGCTACACCTTC.

The chain links TRBV9 to TRBJ2-6; D not certain. Trimming took off 3 bases at V and 1 base at J, with 8 bases between the two ends. Per the germline V gene, CDR1 is SGDLS and CDR2 is YYNGEE. CDR3 size: 15 residues. The CDR3, as DNA: TGTGCCAGCAGCGGGGGATGGTCTGGGGCCAACGTCCTGACTTTC. As protein: CASSGGWSGANVLTF. The full variable domain, its missing parts supplied by reference TRBV9 and TRBJ2-6, is DSGVTQTPKHLITATGQRVTLRCSPRSGDLSVYWYQQSLDQGLQFLIQYYNGEERAKGNILERFSAQQFPDLHSELNLSSLELGDSALYFCASSGGWSGANVLTFGAGSRLTVL.

The genes are TRBV7-8 and TRBJ2-3; D call uncertain. Germline V gene sequence: CDR1 SGHVS, CDR2 FQNEAQ. Trimming stripped 5 bases from V and 6 bases from J, with 9 bases between. The CDR3 totals 12 residues. As DNA, the CDR3 is TGTGCCAGCAGCCCCGGGCCCGATACGCAGTATTTT. Amino acids: CASSPGPDTQYF.

V usage is TRBV2 and J usage is TRBJ1-1, with TRBD1 as a possible D gene (5 bases). Trimming took off 4 bases at V and 7 bases at J, with 16 bases between the two ends. The CDR3 extends over 14 amino acids. CDR1 and CDR2 (germline): SNHLY, FYNNEI. The CDR3: CASSAEGSISEAFF. The CDR3 DNA reads TGTGCCAGCAGTGCTGAGGGGAGTATTAGTGAAGCTTTCTTT. The full variable domain, with the rest looked up from reference TRBV2 and TRBJ1-1, is EPEVTQTPSHQVTQMGQEVILRCVPISNHLYFYWYRQILGQKVEFLVSFYNNEISEKSEIFDDQFSVERPDGSNFTLKIRSTKLEDSAMYFCASSAEGSISEAFFGQGTRLTVV.

CDR3 protein: CASHYEARYEQYV. Written as DNA, the CDR3 is TGTGCCAGCCATTATGAGGCCCGATACGAGCAGTACGTC. The chain has TRBV6-5 and TRBJ2-7; D remains unclear. With 8 bases removed from V and 4 bases from J, the gap between germline ends came to 15 bases. The CDR3 consists of 13 residues. The germline CDR1 and CDR2 sequences are MNHEY and SVGAGI.

This clone was observed a single time. The V and J genes are TRBV18 and TRBJ1-2, with D possibly matching TRBD1 (5 bases). Between the trimmed V and J ends, which lost 4 bases and 0 bases, there was a span of 9 bases. Germline CDR1 and CDR2: KGHSH and LQKENI. The length of the CDR3 is 14 residues. The CDR3 bases are TGTGCCAGCTCACGGGGACTGGCTAACTATGGCTACACCTTC. This encodes CASSRGLANYGYTF.

V usage is TRBV6-5 and J usage is TRBJ2-1; TRBD1 agrees at 8 bases. The V gene's germline CDR1 is MNHEY and CDR2 SVGAGI. V was pared by 6 bases and J by 7 bases, with 5 bases of the junction left unmatched. The CDR3 consists of 13 residues. The DNA for the CDR3 is TGTGCCAGCAGACCGACAGGGGATAATGAGCAGTTCTTC. This sequence encodes CASRPTGDNEQFF.

The genes are TRBV7-8 and TRBJ2-1, with 7 bases matching TRBD2. Germline CDR1 reads SGHVS; CDR2 reads FQNEAQ. J lost 4 bases, V lost 4 bases, and 10 bases had no gene match. This CDR3 has 16 amino acids. Here the CDR3 DNA reads TGTGCCAGCAGCTCGGGGCCGGGACTACCATACAATGAGCAGTTCTTC. Translation: CASSSGPGLPYNEQFF.

CDR3 region: CASSFPRAGVYGYTF. CDR3 nucleotides: TGTGCCAGCAGTTTCCCTCGGGCAGGGGTCTATGGCTACACCTTC. The chain employs TRBV28 and TRBJ1-2; D possibly corresponds to TRBD1 (6 bases). This CDR3 spans 15 amino acids. Trimming took off 3 bases at V and 4 bases at J, with 15 bases between the two ends. The germline CDR1 and CDR2 sequences are MDHEN and SYDVKM.